This T cell receptor (beta chain) originates from a study of shared clonotypes between healthy human individuals. To note about this clone: Its antigen is undetermined.

With V trimmed by 2 bases and J by 7 bases, 5 bases remained unmatched. CDR1 and CDR2 (germline): MNHNS, SASEGT. The length of the CDR3 is 15 residues. Study-wide results and limits: Of the naive CD4 clonotypes, 4% to 5% were shared across a handful of donors.

Profiled with immunoSEQ multiplex PCR; TCRdb holds only in-frame clones, not every one. The top ten clones hold around 0.32% of a sample with a few hundred thousand clones, around 96% of them seen once. Sequenced: memory CD8+ T cells sorted from blood. Specified subset: CD45RO+ cells pooled with CCR7-negative TemRA cells. The chain uses TRBV6-1 and TRBJ1-6; 7 positions agree with TRBD1. This sequence originates from a man between 25 and 39 years old in good health. CDR3 sequence reads: CASSESGDSNSPLHF. The CDR3 nucleotides are TGTGCCAGCAGTGAATCGGGGGACAGCAATTCACCCCTCCACTTT.